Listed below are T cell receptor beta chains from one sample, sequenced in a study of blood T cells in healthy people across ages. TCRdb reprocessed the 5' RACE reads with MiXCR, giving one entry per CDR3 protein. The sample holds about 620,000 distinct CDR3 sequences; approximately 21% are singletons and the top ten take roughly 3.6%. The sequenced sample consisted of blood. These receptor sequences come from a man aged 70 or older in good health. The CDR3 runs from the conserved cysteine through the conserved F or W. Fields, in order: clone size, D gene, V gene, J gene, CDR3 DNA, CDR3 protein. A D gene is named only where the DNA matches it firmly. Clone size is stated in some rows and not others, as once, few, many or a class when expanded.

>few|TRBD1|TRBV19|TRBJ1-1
TGTGCCAGTAGTAACCCCGGACAGGCCAAGAACACTGAAGCTTTCTTT
CASSNPGQAKNTEAFF
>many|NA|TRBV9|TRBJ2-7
TGTGCCAGCAGCCCCACGCAAAACAGAGATTACGAGCAGTACTTC
CASSPTQNRDYEQYF
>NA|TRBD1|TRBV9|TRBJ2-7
TGTGCCAGCAGCCCAGGACAGGAGGAGCAGTACTTC
CASSPGQEEQYF
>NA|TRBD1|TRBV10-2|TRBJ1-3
TGCGCCAGCAGGGACACAGGGGTGTCCGGAAACACCATATATTTT
CASRDTGVSGNTIYF
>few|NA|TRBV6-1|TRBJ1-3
TGTGCCAGCACCCCCCCAGGGAACTCTGGAAACACCATATATTTT
CASTPPGNSGNTIYF
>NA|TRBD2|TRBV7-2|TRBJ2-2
TGTGCCAGCAGCTCTAGCGGGAGGTCCAACACCGGGGAGCTGTTTTTT
CASSSSGRSNTGELFF
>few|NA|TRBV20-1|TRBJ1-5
TGCAGTGCGGTCGGAGGGGGTAGCAATCAGCCCCAGCATTTT
CSAVGGGSNQPQHF
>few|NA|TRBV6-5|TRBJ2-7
TGTGCCAGCAGTTATACAGAAAACTCCTACGAGCAGTACTTC
CASSYTENSYEQYF
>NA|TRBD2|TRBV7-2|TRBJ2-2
TGTGACAGCAGCCCCGTGGAGAAGCGGGGTAACACCGGGGAGCTGTTTTTT
CDSSPVEKRGNTGELFF
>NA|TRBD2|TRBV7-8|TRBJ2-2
TGTGCCAGCAGCTTCCCCCTTAGCGGGAGAGGGACCGGGGAGCTGTTTTTT
CASSFPLSGRGTGELFF
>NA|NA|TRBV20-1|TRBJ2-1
TGCAGTGCTAAGGGGGAGGGCCGGAATGAGCAGTTCTTC
CSAKGEGRNEQFF
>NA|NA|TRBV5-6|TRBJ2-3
TGTGCCAGCAGCTCCCCACCAGGAGGGTCCACAGACACGCAGTATTTT
CASSSPPGGSTDTQYF
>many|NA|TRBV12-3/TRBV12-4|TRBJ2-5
TGTGCCAGCAGTTTCCGGAACCCGGGGGAGACCCAGTACTTC
CASSFRNPGETQYF
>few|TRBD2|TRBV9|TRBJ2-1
TGTGCCAGCAGCGTAGGGCTGAGCGGGAGGGCCCCGAATGAGCAGTTCTTC
CASSVGLSGRAPNEQFF
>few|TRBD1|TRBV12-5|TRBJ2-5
TGTGCTAGTGGGACTGACAGGGCGGGAGAGACCCAGTACTTC
CASGTDRAGETQYF
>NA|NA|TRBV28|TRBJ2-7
TGTGCCAGCAGTTTATGGACAGGATACGAGCAGTACTTC
CASSLWTGYEQYF
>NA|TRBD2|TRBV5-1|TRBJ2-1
TGCGCCAGCAGTTTGGGAGGGACTAGCGGGAGTTATGAGCAGTTCTTC
CASSLGGTSGSYEQFF
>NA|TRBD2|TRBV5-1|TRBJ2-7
TGCGCCAGCAGGGAAGCGGGAGGATCCTACGAGCAGTACTTC
CASREAGGSYEQYF
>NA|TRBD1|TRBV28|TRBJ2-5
TGTGCCAGCACTACCCCGGACAGGGCGGGAAAGACCCAGTACTTC
CASTTPDRAGKTQYF
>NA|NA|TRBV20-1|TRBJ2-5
TGCAGTGCTAGACACAATTTGGAAGAGACCCAGTACTTC
CSARHNLEETQYF
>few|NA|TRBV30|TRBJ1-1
TGTACCTGGAATCCAACCGGGACAAAGAACACTGAAGCTTTCTTT
CTWNPTGTKNTEAFF
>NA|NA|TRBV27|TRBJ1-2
TGTGCCAGCAGTACCAGGCTATCTAACTATGGCTACACCTTC
CASSTRLSNYGYTF
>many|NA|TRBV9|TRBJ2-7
TGTGCCAGCAGCCCCCCTTGGGCAAGGAGTGACGAGCAGTACTTC
CASSPPWARSDEQYF
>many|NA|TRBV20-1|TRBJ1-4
TGCAGTGCTCGGACAGCAACTAATGAAAAACTGTTTTTT
CSARTATNEKLFF
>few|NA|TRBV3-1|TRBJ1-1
TGTGCCAGCAGCCAAGAGAACACTGAAGCTTTCTTT
CASSQENTEAFF
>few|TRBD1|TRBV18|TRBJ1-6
TGTGCCAGCTCACACATTTCGACCGGGACAGGGGACTCACCCCTCCACTTT
CASSHISTGTGDSPLHF
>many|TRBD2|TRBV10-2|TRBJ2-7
TGCGCCAGCATGGTACTAGCGGGACGGGAGCAGTACTTC
CASMVLAGREQYF
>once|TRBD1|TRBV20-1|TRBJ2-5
TGCAGTGCTATTTTCGGACAGGGAAGTGAGACCCAGTACTTC
CSAIFGQGSETQYF
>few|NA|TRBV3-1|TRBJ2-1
TGTGCCAGCAGCCAAGTATCACTAGCTCCCTACAATGAGCAGTTCTTC
CASSQVSLAPYNEQFF
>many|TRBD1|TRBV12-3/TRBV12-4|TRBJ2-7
TGTGCCAGCAGTGCATCCAGGGGGCAGGAGCAGTACTTC
CASSASRGQEQYF
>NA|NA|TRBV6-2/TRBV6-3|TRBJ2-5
TGTGCCAGCAGTTTCTCTCGGACGGATAAAGAGACCCAGTACTTC
CASSFSRTDKETQYF
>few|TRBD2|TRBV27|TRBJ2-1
TGTGCCAGCCAAAGACTAGCGGGAGAGATTTCCTACAATGAGCAGTTCTTC
CASQRLAGEISYNEQFF